The 18 T cell receptor beta chains reported below all come from one sample, sequenced in a study of CD4 T cells in relation to SARS-CoV-2 and coronaviruses (dated by TCRdb to about 2021). Library method: the immunoSEQ multiplex PCR assay. This immuneACCESS table, as held by TCRdb, lists in-frame sequences with V and J called but not all clones. Of the missing ones, under half trace to an unresolved V gene in checked studies; the others have no known cause. This sample gives more than 20,000 clones in total; approximately 82% of them show up just once. Around 15% of the sample is held by the ten biggest clonotypes. CD4+ T cells from unexposed donors were collected before the COVID-19 pandemic (2011-2018). Following 10 days of culture, the EasySep CD4+ T cell isolation kit was used to isolate CD4+ T cells. Antigens of these TCRs are unknown. Sequenced material: CD4+ T cells from PBMCs, cultured in vitro. Source of these receptors: a human donor in good health.

V usage is TRBV4-2 and J usage is TRBJ1-2; D is possibly TRBD1 (6 bases). Germline V gene data show CDR1 as LGHNA and CDR2 as YNFKEQ. This CDR3 spans 15 amino acids. The V and J ends lost 1 base and 4 bases respectively, with 13 bases between them. CDR3: CASSQGAGQFYGYTF. DNA of the CDR3: TGTGCCAGCAGCCAAGGTGCCGGACAGTTCTATGGCTACACCTTC.

The chain carries TRBV6-5 and TRBJ2-7, with TRBD1 identical over 10 bases. V dropped 5 bases and J dropped 5; count of bases not matched to a gene: 6. The CDR3 sequence is 14 residues long. Germline V gene sequence: CDR1 MNHEY, CDR2 SVGAGI. The CDR3 reads CASSRGQGSHEQYF. The CDR3 DNA reads TGTGCCAGCAGTAGGGGACAGGGGTCCCACGAGCAGTACTTC.

This chain connects TRBV11-2 to TRBJ1-5, with TRBD1 identical over 7 bases. The CDR3 has 15 residues. The trim removed 6 bases at V and 3 bases at J, leaving 8 bases unmatched. Germline V gene sequence: CDR1 SGHAT, CDR2 FQNNGV. The CDR3 protein is CASRLGGGLNQPQHF. CDR3 nucleotides: TGTGCCAGCAGACTAGGAGGGGGCCTCAATCAGCCCCAGCATTTT.

This clone has only a few counts. This sequence joins TRBV24-1 and TRBJ1-1, with D possibly matching TRBD1 (5 bases). Trimming removed 3 bases at V and 2 bases at J, with 12 bases between. The CDR3 is 15 residues long. Germline assignment: CDR1 KGHDR and CDR2 SFDVKD. This chain's CDR3 is CATSDASGANTEAFF. Here the CDR3 DNA reads TGTGCCACCAGTGATGCCTCCGGGGCCAACACTGAAGCTTTCTTT.

This clone was detected once. The junction differs from germline at one of its ends, possibly a read error. The V call is TRBV7-9, the J call TRBJ2-1, with a weak D call TRBD2 (5 bases). The CDR3 runs 13 residues. CDR1 and CDR2 from the germline V gene are SEHNR and FQNEAQ (reference sequence). CDR3 coding DNA: TGTGCCAGCAGCTCTGGACTGTACACTGAGCAGTTCTTC. This gives the protein CASSSGLYTEQFF.

The V call is TRBV7-8, the J call TRBJ2-1; the match to TRBD2 covers 8 bases. After removal of 7 bases from V and 3 bases from J, the junction contained 11 bases not matched to a gene. Germline CDR1 and CDR2: SGHVS and FQNEAQ. The CDR3 sequence is 16 residues long. The CDR3 here is CASTEGGGRFYNEQFF. The CDR3, as DNA: TGTGCCAGCACCGAGGGGGGCGGGAGGTTCTACAATGAGCAGTTCTTC.

This chain uses TRBV24-1 with TRBJ2-3; a possible D gene is TRBD1 (6 bases). The CDR3 sequence is 15 residues long. Trimming took off 4 bases at V and 14 bases at J, with 24 bases between the two ends. Germline V gene sequence: CDR1 KGHDR, CDR2 SFDVKD. The CDR3 DNA reads TGTGCCACCAGTGACCCCGGACTCAGGGGAGTCTCACGGTATTTT. This encodes CATSDPGLRGVSRYF.

This rearrangement joins TRBV5-1 to TRBJ2-2, with 7 bases identical to TRBD1. CDR3 length: 16 amino acids. From germline, CDR1 is SGHRS and CDR2 YFSETQ. V lost 1 base, J lost 4 bases, and 7 bases stayed unmatched. Written as DNA, the CDR3 is TGCGCCAGCAGCTTGACAGGGGACGTCGGCACCGGGGAGCTGTTTTTT. Amino acid sequence: CASSLTGDVGTGELFF. Filled out from reference TRBV5-1 and TRBJ2-2, the complete variable domain reads KAGVTQTPRYLIKTRGQQVTLSCSPISGHRSVSWYQQTPGQGLQFLFEYFSETQRNKGNFPGRFSGRQFSNSRSEMNVSTLELGDSALYLCASSLTGDVGTGELFFGEGSRLTVL.

The chain couples TRBV24-1 to TRBJ2-2; D unclear. Germline CDR1 reads KGHDR; CDR2 reads SFDVKD. The V and J ends lost 4 bases and 1 base respectively, with 9 bases between them. CDR3 length: 15 residues. CDR3 nucleotide sequence: TGTGCCACCAGTGACCCCCAGAAGAACACCGGGGAGCTGTTTTTT. Translation: CATSDPQKNTGELFF.

The rearrangement joins TRBV6-5 to TRBJ2-1; D gene unclear. The ends were cut back, 0 bases at V and 0 bases at J, with 9 bases in the middle. This CDR3 is built from 16 residues. The germline gives CDR1 MNHEY, CDR2 SVGAGI. The CDR3 coding sequence is TGTGCCAGCAGTTACTCAGGCCGGAGCTCCTACAATGAGCAGTTCTTC. Its translation: CASSYSGRSSYNEQFF.

V usage is TRBV18 and J usage is TRBJ1-1; 7 nucleotides match TRBD1. The CDR3 sequence is 14 residues long. The germline V gene encodes CDR1 KGHSH and CDR2 LQKENI. The junction had 3 bases not matched to a gene; V was cut back by 1 base and J by 4 bases. The CDR3 sequence is CASSPRQGVTEAFF. CDR3 DNA sequence: TGTGCCAGCTCACCACGGCAGGGGGTCACTGAAGCTTTCTTT.

This chain links TRBV6-5 with TRBJ2-7; D is tentatively TRBD1 or TRBD2 (5 bases each). V was trimmed by 6 bases and J by 3 bases, leaving 15 bases between them. Germline values: CDR1 MNHEY, CDR2 SVGAGI. The CDR3 totals 14 residues. The chain's CDR3 is CASSLEGRNYEQYF. CDR3 nucleotide sequence: TGTGCCAGCAGCCTCGAGGGACGGAACTACGAGCAGTACTTC.

The chain uses TRBV5-1 and TRBJ1-1, with D tentatively TRBD1 (6 bases). This CDR3 region has 13 residues. CDR1 SGHRS and CDR2 YFSETQ come from the germline V gene. The V end was cut by 5 bases, the J end by 4 bases, with 12 bases between. The DNA of the CDR3 is TGCGCCAGCAGTAAACAGGGTACCACTGAAGCTTTCTTT. This gives the protein CASSKQGTTEAFF.

This clone turned up a few times. The chain uses TRBV5-5 and TRBJ2-1; D ambiguous. CDR3 length: 12 amino acids. Trimming removed 4 bases at V and 10 bases at J, with 12 bases between. Germline V gene lookup returns CDR1 SGHKS and CDR2 YYEKEE (reference sequence). This CDR3 is CASSLATHEQFF. The CDR3 bases are TGTGCCAGCAGCCTGGCCACCCACGAGCAGTTCTTC.

V usage is TRBV27 and J usage is TRBJ2-2; 7 nucleotides line up with TRBD2. CDR3 length: 15 amino acids. The germline CDR1 and CDR2 sequences are MNHEY and SMNVEV (reference sequence). V lost 2 bases and J lost 4; bases outside the gene matches: 4. The CDR3 loop reads CASSLIAGVTGELFF. The CDR3 DNA is TGTGCCAGCAGTTTAATCGCGGGAGTCACCGGGGAGCTGTTTTTT.

V and J are TRBV6-1 and TRBJ2-7; TRBD1 agrees at 9 bases. Germline V gene data show CDR1 as MNHNS and CDR2 as SASEGT. The CDR3 consists of 17 residues. V gave up 1 base and J gave up 5 bases; unmatched junction bases: 12. CDR3 in DNA: TGTGCCAGCAGTGAAGTTATATTGGGACAGGGTTCAGACGAGCAGTACTTC. The encoded protein is CASSEVILGQGSDEQYF.

V usage is TRBV6-5 and J usage is TRBJ1-2, with D unresolved. The V gene lost 6 bases and the J gene lost 8 bases, with 10 bases spanning the gap. The CDR3 consists of 11 residues. Germline CDR1 MNHEY, CDR2 SVGAGI. CDR3 DNA: TGTGCCAGCAGCCCGGGTGCCGGCTACACCTTC. Its translation: CASSPGAGYTF.

The chain is built from TRBV9 and TRBJ2-1, with a weak D call TRBD1 (6 bases). The germline gives CDR1 SGDLS, CDR2 YYNGEE. The CDR3 extends over 15 amino acids. Deletions cut 4 bases from V and 4 bases from J, with 15 bases between. The CDR3 DNA reads as TGTGCCAGCAGCCCCGGGACACATTTTTACAATGAGCAGTTCTTC. Translating gives CASSPGTHFYNEQFF.